These T cell receptor beta chains were read from a single sample in a study of blood T cells in healthy people across ages. TCRdb redid the calling of the 5' RACE reads with MiXCR, one entry per CDR3 protein. The sample has approximately 1.5 million distinct CDR3 sequences, roughly two fifths seen once; the top ten hold approximately 4%. Input material: blood. The origin of the receptors is a woman under 30 in good health. Both conserved end residues are trimmed from each CDR3. The D gene is left open where the match is weak.

NA,TRBV20-1,TRBJ1-2,SARDLRSHGGNNYGYT
TRBD2,TRBV20-1,TRBJ2-7,SARPLAGVNEQY
TRBD1,TRBV7-9,TRBJ1-1,ASRLSGTANTEAF
NA,TRBV27,TRBJ2-5,ASSIVFQETQY
TRBD1,TRBV12-5,TRBJ2-1,ASASSGQDVQF
NA,TRBV3-1,TRBJ2-7,ASSQPQGSNSYEQY
NA,TRBV11-1,TRBJ2-1,ASSLDRAEQF
TRBD1,TRBV7-2,TRBJ2-3,ASSVQGAPTDTQY
NA,TRBV2,TRBJ1-3,ASTGQTSGNTIY
NA,TRBV12-3/TRBV12-4,TRBJ1-1,ASSARAANTEAF
NA,TRBV7-2,TRBJ2-2,ASSSRQTNTGELF
TRBD1,TRBV30,TRBJ1-2,AWDTGGSYGYT
TRBD2,TRBV29-1,TRBJ2-3,SVVGLAGGITDTQY
NA,TRBV2,TRBJ2-1,ASSDGTVDEQF
NA,TRBV7-9,TRBJ1-1,ASSLSIQVAF
NA,TRBV25-1,TRBJ2-5,ASSEGAHQETQY
NA,TRBV27,NA,ASKPAQALYEQY
NA,TRBV7-9,TRBJ1-2,AGSLSGAGYT
NA,TRBV6-1,TRBJ2-7,ASSEDLARSYEQY
TRBD1,TRBV20-1,TRBJ2-1,SAKGRTGGYEQF
TRBD2,TRBV24-1,TRBJ2-5,ATRGLQTNEQY
TRBD2,TRBV29-1,TRBJ2-2,TGGGSSTGELF
NA,TRBV5-1,TRBJ2-1,ASSLIGALYNEQF
NA,TRBV29-1,TRBJ2-1,SVGAGPSYNEQF
NA,TRBV24-1,TRBJ2-3,ATSGPGRNTDTQY